This paragraph covers one TCR beta chain sequence. The antigen is not known. Looked up from germline, CDR1 is GTSNPN and CDR2 is SVGIG (reference sequence). V was clipped by 4 bases and J by 1 base; unmatched bases: 6. The CDR3 runs to 16 residues. The entry originates in a study of T cell responses to AZD1222 COVID-19 vaccine. Study conclusions and caveats: Researchers took repertoire samples only after the peak T cell response had come. Spike was spanned by vaccine-associated CD4 TCRs, with dominance at 160-218 and 743-854. A reported finding is that nearly half of spike-specific TCRs target unmutated variant regions. White British ancestry dominated among donors, who included more females, and clonal diversity was possibly underestimated.

This table comes from immunoSEQ multiplex PCR, and its TCRdb copy is limited to in-frame clones, with some not included. The data show under 200,000 clones, about 92% seen once. The source is an adult who received the MenACWY meningococcal vaccine as a control. This material consisted of peripheral blood, taken 28 days after the second dose of the MenACWY control vaccine. The chain links TRBV30 to TRBJ2-3; 12 bases map to TRBD2. The CDR3, as DNA: TGTGCCTGGACCCTAGCGGGAGGGCCGGGCACAGATACGCAGTATTTT. This encodes CAWTLAGGPGTDTQYF.